The 9 T cell receptor beta chains presented below share a single source sample, sequenced in a study of metastatic and nonmetastatic thyroid tumors. With MiXCR, TCRdb called clones anew from the PCR reads. Of 20,000 or so clones in the sample, around a quarter were seen once. Among the patients, none had received any treatment before thyroid surgery. The sequencing input was blood. All receptors derive from a female donor with papillary thyroid cancer or a benign thyroid nodule (not recorded which). Some clones in this sample may be carry-over from other donors' samples.

There are a few counts of this clone. The chain uses TRBV6-1 and TRBJ1-1, with 8 bases fitting TRBD1. CDR1 is MNHNS, CDR2 SASEGT, per germline. This CDR3 is 11 amino acids long. V lost 8 bases to trimming and J lost 11 bases; unmatched junction nucleotides: 7. The chain's CDR3 is CASGPGQVAFF. DNA of the CDR3: TGTGCCAGCGGCCCGGGACAGGTGGCTTTCTTT.

This clone was counted between two and nine times. V and J are TRBV6-4 and TRBJ2-1; 12 bases are a match to TRBD2. In germline, CDR1 is MRHNA, CDR2 SNTAGT. The CDR3 length is 15 residues. Losses at the gene ends were 6 bases for V and 9 bases for J; bases not matched to a gene: 9. The CDR3 is CASSRLAGEASEQFF. In nucleotides, the CDR3 is TGTGCCAGCAGCAGACTAGCGGGAGAAGCCAGTGAGCAGTTCTTC.

The V gene is TRBV11-2, the J gene TRBJ1-6; no definite D call. Between the trimmed V and J ends, which lost 3 bases and 6 bases, there was a span of 21 bases. Germline loops: CDR1 SGHAT, CDR2 FQNNGV. CDR3 length: 18 amino acids. CDR3 nucleotides: TGTGCCAGCAGCTTCGACGACACCTTATTCCTATCTAATTCACCCCTCCACTTT. Translating it yields CASSFDDTLFLSNSPLHF.

This clone is labeled as medium-sized (0.01 to 0.1%). J is TRBJ2-7 and V is TRBV28; D ambiguous. The CDR3 runs to 13 residues. V dropped 6 bases and J dropped 0 bases, with 9 bases sitting between them. Germline V gives CDR1 MDHEN, CDR2 SYDVKM. CDR3 DNA sequence: TGTGCCAGCAGGGTCCAAAACTCCTACGAGCAGTACTTC. Amino acid sequence: CASRVQNSYEQYF.

This clone is labeled medium-sized (0.01 to 0.1%). This chain connects TRBV6-2 or TRBV6-3 to TRBJ1-5, with D perhaps matching TRBD1 (5 bases). V lost 5 bases, J lost 2 bases, and 16 bases lay in between. The germline gives CDR1 MNHEY, CDR2 SVGEGT. CDR3 size: 16 residues. The CDR3 DNA reads TGTGCCAGCAGTGGACCCTCAGGGCTCGGCAATCAGCCCCAGCATTTT. Amino acids: CASSGPSGLGNQPQHF.

By frequency in the sample, this clone is medium-sized. The chain employs TRBV6-5 and TRBJ2-5; 7 nucleotides match TRBD2. The CDR3 loop spans 15 amino acids. The germline V gene has CDR1 MNHEY and CDR2 SVGAGI. The trim removed 0 bases at V and 5 bases at J, leaving 6 bases unmatched. The CDR3, as DNA: TGTGCCAGCAGTTACTCGGGCGGGAGTGGGGAGACCCAGTACTTC. Protein sequence: CASSYSGGSGETQYF.

By frequency in the sample, this clone is medium-sized. V gene TRBV10-1 combines with J gene TRBJ1-6; D is uncertain. V was cut by 6 bases and J by 0 bases, with 3 bases left in between. The CDR3 is 13 residues long. Germline V gene data show CDR1 as WNHNN and CDR2 as SYGVQD (reference sequence). CDR3 in DNA: TGCGCCAGCAGGAGCTCCTATAATTCACCCCTCCACTTT. This translates into CASRSSYNSPLHF.

CDR3 sequence reads: CASTQGTETQYF. The CDR3 nucleotides are TGCGCCAGCACCCAGGGGACAGAGACCCAGTACTTC. The chain recombines TRBV5-1 with TRBJ2-5; D possibly corresponds to TRBD1 (6 bases). Between the trimmed V and J ends, which lost 6 bases and 4 bases, there was a span of 10 bases. Germline V CDR1 and CDR2: SGHRS, YFSETQ. CDR3 length: 12 amino acids. Looking up the rest from reference TRBV5-1 and TRBJ2-5 gives the full variable domain: KAGVTQTPRYLIKTRGQQVTLSCSPISGHRSVSWYQQTPGQGLQFLFEYFSETQRNKGNFPGRFSGRQFSNSRSEMNVSTLELGDSALYLCASTQGTETQYFGPGTRLLVL.

This clone was detected many times. This rearrangement joins TRBV7-8 to TRBJ2-2, with TRBD1 identical over 10 bases. The trim removed 5 bases at V and 8 bases at J, leaving 8 bases unmatched. This CDR3 comprises 15 residues. Germline assignment: CDR1 SGHVS and CDR2 FQNEAQ. CDR3 DNA: TGTGCCAGCAGCCCGCGGGACAGGGGCTTTGGGGAGCTGTTTTTT. It yields the protein CASSPRDRGFGELFF.